This T cell receptor (beta chain) was profiled in a study of TIL therapy for anti-PD-1-resistant metastatic lung cancer. The libraries were made with immunoSEQ v3. Data came from immunoSEQ multiplex PCR; TCRdb stores just in-frame clones and leaves some out. The table records more than 90,000 clones, 65% of them present only once. Time point defined: pre-treatment sample, taken before nivolumab and TIL therapy. The tumor samples were excised metastases, mostly pleural nodules or supraclavicular lymph nodes. Progressing patients received lymphodepletion, expanded TIL infusion and IL-2. Germline lookup yields CDR1 MNHEY and CDR2 SVGAGI. Germline trimming cut 0 bases from V and 4 bases from J; bases unmatched to any gene: 4. CDR3 length: 16 amino acids. This clone was detected once.

V gene TRBV6-5 combines with J gene TRBJ2-2; 8 bases agree with TRBD1. The receptor's source is a person aged 25 to 79 with non-small cell lung cancer. This material consisted of tumor tissue, taken at baseline. CDR3 coding DNA: TGTGCCAGCAGTTACTCGGACAGGGCCAGCACCGGGGAGCTGTTTTTT. This sequence encodes CASSYSDRASTGELFF.